The 26 T cell receptor beta chains presented below share a single source sample, sequenced in a study of blood T cells in healthy people across ages. Combining a sample-barcoded 5' primer with a J-beta primer mix, a second PCR ran for 7 to 11 cycles. TCRdb ran MiXCR on the 5' RACE reads and lists one entry per CDR3 protein. The sample lists fewer than 800,000 distinct CDR3 sequences, 32% occurring once. The sequencing input was blood. The source is a woman older than 75 in good health.

This clonotype appeared many times. The chain uses TRBV6-6 and TRBJ1-4; D gene unclear. Germline V gene lookup returns CDR1 MNHNY and CDR2 SVGAGI (reference sequence). CDR3 length equals 12 residues. Trimming took 4 bases from V and 4 from J, leaving 4 bases between them. The CDR3: CASSWNNEKLFF. Written as DNA, the CDR3 is TGTGCCAGCAGTTGGAATAATGAAAAACTGTTTTTT.

The table lists this clonotype with a few counts. The V and J genes are TRBV30 and TRBJ1-4; D unclear. Trimming shortened V by 1 base and J by 10 bases, and 13 bases separated the two germline ends. This CDR3 is 13 amino acids long. The germline V gene encodes CDR1 GTSNPN and CDR2 SVGIG (reference sequence). For the CDR3, the DNA is TGTGCCTGGAGTGGGACCATGATCGGAAAACTGTTTTTT. This codes for CAWSGTMIGKLFF.

In this sample, this clonotype turned up once. One end of the junction varies from germline; a read error may be responsible. This chain uses TRBV9 with TRBJ1-3; D is ambiguous. Germline V gene data show CDR1 as SGDLS and CDR2 as YYNGEE. This CDR3 region has 16 residues. Here the CDR3 reads CASSVGHSKAGNAIYF. As DNA, the CDR3 is TGTGCCAGCAGCGTAGGGCACAGCAAGGCTGGAAACGCCATATATTTT.

This clonotype was observed many times. The V call is TRBV20-1, the J call TRBJ2-3, with 8 bases matching TRBD2. The CDR3 is 15 residues long. Germline lookup yields CDR1 DFQATT and CDR2 SNEGSKA (reference sequence). V was pared by 5 bases and J by 0 bases, with 7 bases of the junction left unmatched. The CDR3 loop is CSAFGSGGSTDTQYF. The CDR3 DNA reads TGCAGTGCTTTTGGGAGCGGGGGAAGCACAGATACGCAGTATTTT.

This chain uses TRBV27 with TRBJ2-2; 8 bases agree with TRBD1. The CDR3 is 16 residues long. Germline V CDR1 and CDR2: MNHEY, SMNVEV (reference sequence). With 3 bases clipped from V and 2 bases from J, the junction kept 5 bases outside the gene matches. For the CDR3, the DNA is TGTGCCAGCAGTTTCCTCAGGGGGCGCAACACCGGGGAGCTGTTTTTT. As protein: CASSFLRGRNTGELFF.

The J gene is TRBJ2-7, the V gene TRBV7-2; 8 bases line up with TRBD1. V dropped 5 bases and J dropped 2; count of bases not matched to a gene: 5. The CDR3 contains 14 residues. Germline CDR1 is SGHTA and CDR2 is FQGNSA. CDR3: CASSTGGNAYEQYF. CDR3 DNA sequence: TGTGCCAGCAGCACAGGGGGGAACGCCTACGAGCAGTACTTC.

This clonotype was seen at least ten times. The rearrangement links TRBV29-1 to TRBJ2-2; D might be TRBD1 (6 bases). Per germline, CDR1 SQVTM and CDR2 ANQGSEA. The length of the CDR3 is 16 residues. The V and J ends lost 3 bases and 6 bases respectively, with 20 bases between them. The CDR3: CSVDPTGNAGSGELFF. In nucleotides, the CDR3 is TGCAGCGTTGACCCCACAGGGAACGCTGGGTCCGGGGAGCTGTTTTTT.

In its sample, this clonotype was seen many times. V is TRBV30 and J is TRBJ1-4; TRBD1 agrees at 10 bases. V shed 3 bases and J 7 bases; nucleotides not matched to a gene: 8. The germline gives CDR1 GTSNPN, CDR2 SVGIG (reference sequence). This CDR3 has 15 residues. CDR3 bases: TGTGCCTGGAGATCCCCCGGGACAGGGGTTGAAAAACTGTTTTTT. It codes for CAWRSPGTGVEKLFF.

The gene calls are TRBV28 and TRBJ2-5; tentatively, D is TRBD2 (5 bases). V dropped 6 bases and J dropped 4 bases, with 18 bases sitting between them. Germline lookup yields CDR1 MDHEN and CDR2 SYDVKM. CDR3 size: 15 residues. DNA for the CDR3: TGTGCCAGCAGCTCCCAGGTGGGGAGCAGAGAGACCCAGTACTTC. Its translation is CASSSQVGSRETQYF.

The chain couples TRBV6-5 to TRBJ1-6; 7 nucleotides align to TRBD1. V gave up 2 bases and J gave up 0 bases; unmatched junction bases: 10. The germline V gene encodes CDR1 MNHEY and CDR2 SVGAGI. The CDR3 has 19 residues. CDR3 bases: TGTGCCAGCAGTTACCGGGGACAGAGAAGCAGCTCCTATAATTCACCCCTCCACTTT. As protein: CASSYRGQRSSSYNSPLHF.

This clonotype was recorded at least ten times. J is TRBJ2-3 and V is TRBV20-1; TRBD2 matches 11 bases. This CDR3 is built from 15 residues. Germline V gene lookup returns CDR1 DFQATT and CDR2 SNEGSKA (reference sequence). The J segment lost 3 bases and the V segment lost 1 base, leaving 3 bases of the junction unmatched. The CDR3 DNA is TGCAGTGCTAGAGGTACTAGCGGGGGTACAGATACGCAGTATTTT. Its translation: CSARGTSGGTDTQYF.

This clonotype appeared many times. The J gene is TRBJ2-4, the V gene TRBV20-1; D is possibly TRBD1 or TRBD2 (5 bases each). Germline lookup yields CDR1 DFQATT and CDR2 SNEGSKA (reference sequence). Trimming removed 0 bases from V and 0 bases from J, with 18 bases in between. The CDR3 runs to 18 residues. CDR3 coding DNA: TGCAGTGCTAGAGATCTCCTAGAGGGGAGTCTAGCCAAAAACATTCAGTACTTC. Its protein product is CSARDLLEGSLAKNIQYF.

At least ten counts were recorded for this clonotype. This CDR3 reads CASSGRTGVGNEKLFF. In DNA form, the CDR3 reads TGTGCCAGCAGCGGACGAACAGGGGTAGGAAATGAAAAACTGTTTTTT. V is TRBV7-6 and J is TRBJ1-4; 7 bases align to TRBD1. The V gene end was trimmed by 5 bases and the J gene end by 5 bases; junction bases not matched to a gene: 11. The CDR3 loop spans 16 amino acids. Germline V gene lookup returns CDR1 SGHVS and CDR2 FNYEAQ.

Notes on this clonotype: A much larger clone differs from this one at a single base, so this may be a read error. The chain uses TRBV7-8 and TRBJ2-1; 11 bases line up with TRBD1. The CDR3 is made up of 17 amino acids. Germline V gene lookup returns CDR1 SGHVS and CDR2 FQNEAQ. CDR3 coding DNA: TGTGCCAGCAGCTTAGTGGGTCGGACAGGGGGCCTCAATGAGCGGTTCTTC. Translated: CASSLVGRTGGLNERFF.

This clonotype was counted ten times or more. The V call is TRBV6-2 or TRBV6-3, the J call TRBJ2-7, with D uncertain. CDR3 length: 13 residues. Germline V gives CDR1 MNHEY, CDR2 SVGEGT. The V gene lost 6 bases and the J gene lost 2 bases, with 11 bases spanning the gap. As DNA, the CDR3 is TGTGCCAGCAGCTCCTTGAGAGCCTACGAGCAGTACTTC. Protein: CASSSLRAYEQYF.

This clonotype was found many times. This rearrangement joins TRBV12-3 or TRBV12-4 to TRBJ2-1, with D perhaps matching TRBD2 (6 bases). V lost 3 bases and J 8 bases, leaving 14 bases between the germline ends. This CDR3 has 14 residues. As DNA, the CDR3 is TGTGCCAGCAGTTTTGCGGGGCCTAGGGATGAGCAGTTCTTC. This encodes CASSFAGPRDEQFF.

This clonotype has at least ten counts. The chain employs TRBV7-2 and TRBJ2-1, with 11 bases that match TRBD2. CDR1 SGHTA and CDR2 FQGNSA come from the germline V gene. The CDR3 totals 17 residues. The V gene end was trimmed by 6 bases and the J gene end by 0 bases; junction bases not matched to a gene: 7. The CDR3 loop is CASRTSGGRSSYNEQFF. The DNA for the CDR3 is TGTGCCAGCAGAACTAGCGGGGGCCGAAGCTCCTACAATGAGCAGTTCTTC. Together with reference TRBV7-2 and TRBJ2-1, the CDR3 gives the full variable domain: GAGVSQSPSNKVTEKGKDVELRCDPISGHTALYWYRQSLGQGLEFLIYFQGNSAPDKSGLPSDRFSAERTGGSVSTLTIQRTQQEDSAVYLCASRTSGGRSSYNEQFFGPGTRLTVL.

The chain has TRBV7-6 and TRBJ2-5; D unresolved. V shed 2 bases and J shed 6 bases, with 16 bases lying between them. Looked up from germline, CDR1 is SGHVS and CDR2 is FNYEAQ. The CDR3 covers 15 residues. The CDR3 DNA follows: TGTGCCAGCAGCTTAACGACTGCACCTGTGCAGACCCAGTACTTC. It encodes CASSLTTAPVQTQYF.

The rearrangement joins TRBV6-6 to TRBJ2-4, with 7 bases identical to TRBD2. The end of the DNA fits TRBJ2-7 better, so the J call may be wrong. There are 14 residues in the CDR3. CDR1 and CDR2 (germline): MNHNY, SVGAGI (reference sequence). The CDR3 here is CASSYSSGGGEQYF. The CDR3 bases are TGTGCCAGCAGTTACTCCTCTGGGGGGGGCGAGCAGTACTTC.

Comment on this clonotype: A much larger clone differs by one base, so this may be a read error. This chain links TRBV5-1 with TRBJ2-1; 7 bases agree with TRBD2. Germline V gene lookup returns CDR1 SGHRS and CDR2 YFSETQ. V lost 0 bases, J lost 7 bases, and 7 bases stayed unmatched. The CDR3 runs to 15 residues. CDR3 coding DNA: TGCGCCAGCAGCTTGGGACCTGGCGGGGGAAATGAGCAGTTCTTC. Translating gives CASSLGPGGGNEQFF.

V and J are TRBV9 and TRBJ2-3, with no clear D. The CDR3 runs 17 residues. Germline CDR1 and CDR2: SGDLS and YYNGEE. V lost 2 bases to trimming and J lost 0 bases, with 16 bases between them. The CDR3 sequence: CASSVAARAESTDTQYF. CDR3 in DNA: TGTGCCAGCAGCGTGGCAGCTAGGGCGGAAAGCACAGATACGCAGTATTTT.

J is TRBJ2-4 and V is TRBV12-3 or TRBV12-4, with no clear D. V dropped 6 bases and J dropped 3 bases, with 15 bases sitting between them. CDR3 length: 15 amino acids. CDR3 protein: CASRKSVGDKNIQYF. Written as DNA, the CDR3 is TGTGCCAGCAGGAAGTCGGTAGGAGACAAAAACATTCAGTACTTC.

Ten or more counts support this clonotype. The chain uses TRBV6-5 and TRBJ1-2; 8 bases fit TRBD1. The CDR3 runs to 13 residues. Germline V gene sequence: CDR1 MNHEY, CDR2 SVGAGI. V lost 5 bases, J lost 6 bases, and 5 bases stayed unmatched. The DNA for the CDR3 is TGTGCCAGCAGTAACAGGGGGATAGATGGCTACACCTTC. Its translation: CASSNRGIDGYTF.

V is TRBV7-9 and J is TRBJ1-1; the D gene is possibly TRBD1 (5 bases). Per germline, CDR1 SEHNR and CDR2 FQNEAQ (reference sequence). Trimming took off 7 bases at V and 3 bases at J, with 9 bases between the two ends. The CDR3 is made up of 12 amino acids. The CDR3 DNA sequence: TGTGCCAGCACCAAGGGGTACACTGAAGCTTTCTTT. The encoded protein is CASTKGYTEAFF.

The chain carries TRBV5-1 and TRBJ2-3; TRBD2 agrees at 11 bases. The CDR3 contains 15 residues. V lost 7 bases to trimming and J lost 2 bases; unmatched junction nucleotides: 6. CDR1 is SGHRS and CDR2 is YFSETQ in the germline V gene. CDR3 protein: CASYSGGAFTDTQYF. As DNA, the CDR3 is TGCGCCAGCTATAGCGGGGGGGCCTTCACAGATACGCAGTATTTT. Variable domain in full (rest from reference TRBV5-1 and TRBJ2-3): KAGVTQTPRYLIKTRGQQVTLSCSPISGHRSVSWYQQTPGQGLQFLFEYFSETQRNKGNFPGRFSGRQFSNSRSEMNVSTLELGDSALYLCASYSGGAFTDTQYFGPGTRLTVL.

This clonotype was seen at least ten times. This chain connects TRBV3-1 to TRBJ2-4; unclear D gene. The CDR3 is 11 residues long. The V and J ends lost 2 bases and 12 bases respectively, with 8 bases between them. From germline, CDR1 is LGHDT and CDR2 YNNKEL (reference sequence). CDR3 nucleotides: TGTGCCAGCAGCCAAATGGACGATCAGTACTTC. It is translated as CASSQMDDQYF.